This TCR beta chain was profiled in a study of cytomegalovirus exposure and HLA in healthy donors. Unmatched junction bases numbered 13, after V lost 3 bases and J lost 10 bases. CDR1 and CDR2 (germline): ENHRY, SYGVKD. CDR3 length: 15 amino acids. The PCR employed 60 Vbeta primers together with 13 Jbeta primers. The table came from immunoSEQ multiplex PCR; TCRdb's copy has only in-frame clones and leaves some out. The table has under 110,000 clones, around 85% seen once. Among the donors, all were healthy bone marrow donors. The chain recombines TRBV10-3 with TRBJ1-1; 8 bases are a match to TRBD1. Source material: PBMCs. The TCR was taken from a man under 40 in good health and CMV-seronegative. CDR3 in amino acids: CAISEGTGSEVGAFF. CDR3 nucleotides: TGTGCCATCAGTGAAGGGACAGGCTCTGAAGTGGGAGCTTTCTTT.